Listed below are T cell receptor beta chains from one sample, sequenced in a study of molecular identifiers for immune sequencing clone quantification. Each CDR3 protein gets one entry after TCRdb re-called the PCR reads with MiXCR. The sample has 400,000 to 600,000 distinct CDR3 sequences, around 25% seen once; the top ten hold roughly 0.77%. Sequencing was carried out using naive CD8+ T cells from blood, with Jurkat cell RNA spiked in. The receptors here all came from a human donor in good health. Some libraries in this study had Jurkat cell RNA spiked in. The CDR3 runs from the conserved cysteine through the conserved F or W. The order of the fields is CDR3 DNA, CDR3 protein, V gene, J gene, clone size, D gene. D genes are given only for firm matches. Only part of the rows carry a size: once, few, many, or a class if the clone is expanded.

TGTGCCTGGAGTGGGGAGGCAGGGAGTCAGCCCCAGCATTTT	CAWSGEAGSQPQHF	TRBV30	TRBJ1-5	few	-
TGCAGCGCCCTTGGGCTAAACAAACTCCGCACAGATACGCAGTATTTT	CSALGLNKLRTDTQYF	TRBV29-1	TRBJ2-3	many	-
TGCGCCAGCAGCCAGCGAGAGGGGTGGAACACCGGGGAGCTGTTTTTT	CASSQREGWNTGELFF	TRBV4-1	TRBJ2-2	many	-
TGTGCCAGCAGTTATAGTTATACGAACACCGGGGAGCTGTTTTTT	CASSYSYTNTGELFF	TRBV6-2/TRBV6-3	TRBJ2-2	-	-
TGTGCCAGCAGCTCCAGGACCAGTTGGGGGGAGCTGTTTTTT	CASSSRTSWGELFF	TRBV7-9	TRBJ2-2	-	-
TGTGCCAGCCCTGGTCTGGGTATGGAGCAGTTCTTC	CASPGLGMEQFF	TRBV6-1	TRBJ2-1	few	-
TGCGCCAGCAGCCAAGATCTAGGGGGAGGTCAGCCCCAGCATTTT	CASSQDLGGGQPQHF	TRBV4-3	TRBJ1-5	many	-
TGTGCCAGCAGTCCAGAAGGGACAGGGGCGGATCAGCACCAGCATTTT	CASSPEGTGADQHQHF	TRBV27	TRBJ1-5	-	TRBD1
TGTGCCAGCAGCTTATTCGTGTCAGAGACCCAGTACTTC	CASSLFVSETQYF	TRBV7-9	TRBJ2-5	many	-
TGTGCCAGCTCACTCACAGGACCAACCTACGAGCAGTACTTC	CASSLTGPTYEQYF	TRBV18	TRBJ2-7	-	-
TGCGCCAGCAGTCAATCGCGGGGGCTCGGTGAAAAACTGTTTTTT	CASSQSRGLGEKLFF	TRBV23-1	TRBJ1-4	many	-
TGTGCCAGCAGCTTAGCGGGACAGTTTTTTTTT	CASSLAGQFFF	TRBV7-9	TRBJ1-4	many	TRBD1
TGCGCCAGCAGCCCGGTACAGGGGAAGGACGAGCAGTACTTC	CASSPVQGKDEQYF	TRBV5-1	TRBJ2-7	few	TRBD1
TGTGCCAGCAGTTACTCTGGGGGCCCCTACGAGCAGTACTTC	CASSYSGGPYEQYF	TRBV6-5	TRBJ2-7	many	-
TGTGCCAGTTGTAGTCAGAGCTCCTACAATGAGCAGTTCTTC	CASCSQSSYNEQFF	TRBV19	TRBJ2-1	-	-
TGCAGCGTTGAACTAGCGGGTACCGGGGAGCTGTTTTTT	CSVELAGTGELFF	TRBV29-1	TRBJ2-2	few	TRBD2
TGCAGTGCTAGGAGACAGGGGACAGCAACTTCTAATGAAAAACTGTTTTTT	CSARRQGTATSNEKLFF	TRBV20-1	TRBJ1-4	few	TRBD1
TGTGCCAGCTGCTCTAGCGGGGGCACAGATACGCAGTATTTT	CASCSSGGTDTQYF	TRBV12-3/TRBV12-4	TRBJ2-3	-	TRBD2
TGTGCCAGTACCATGGGGGGCGCGGCAGAAAAACTGTATTTT	CASTMGGAAEKLYF	TRBV19	TRBJ1-4	-	-
TGTGCCAGCAGTTACGGACTAGCGGGATACGAGCAGTACTTC	CASSYGLAGYEQYF	TRBV6-5	TRBJ2-7	few	TRBD2
TGTGCCAGCAGCCATGGGGTCAGCTATGGCTACACCTTC	CASSHGVSYGYTF	TRBV27	TRBJ1-2	-	-
TGTGCCAGCAGCCCCTGGGACAAGGACGTTATATTGCCCCAGCATTTT	CASSPWDKDVILPQHF	TRBV7-8	TRBJ1-5	-	-
TGTGCCAGCAGTGGACAGGGGGAAACAGATACGCAGTATTTT	CASSGQGETDTQYF	TRBV27	TRBJ2-3	few	TRBD1
TGTGCCAGCAGCGGGGGAGACCAAGAGACCCAGTACTTC	CASSGGDQETQYF	TRBV9	TRBJ2-5	few	-
TGTGCCAGCAGTTGGGACACGAAATCCTACGAGCAGTACTTC	CASSWDTKSYEQYF	TRBV6-2/TRBV6-3	TRBJ2-7	-	-
TGCAGTGCTAGAGATCGCAGGGTAAGCTCCTACGAGCAGTACTTC	CSARDRRVSSYEQYF	TRBV20-1	TRBJ2-7	many	-
TGTGCCAGTAGTATGGAGACTGGCGGTGCCTACGAGCAGTACTTC	CASSMETGGAYEQYF	TRBV7-2	TRBJ2-7	once	-
TGCGCCAGCAGCCAAGACAGGGGCTCGAGCTCCTACGAGCAGTACTTC	CASSQDRGSSSYEQYF	TRBV4-1	TRBJ2-7	many	-
TGTGCCAGCAGCTCGCACAGGGCCAACGTCCTGACTTTC	CASSSHRANVLTF	TRBV7-9	TRBJ2-6	-	-
TGCGCCAGCAGCCAGACAGGGGTGACTGAAGCTTTCTTT	CASSQTGVTEAFF	TRBV4-3	TRBJ1-1	many	TRBD1
TGTGCCAGTAGTATAGACAACTCCGAGCAGTGCTTC	CASSIDNSEQCF	TRBV19	TRBJ2-7	-	-
TGTGCCAGCAGTTACAGGCAGGTTTATGGCTACACCTTC	CASSYRQVYGYTF	TRBV6-2/TRBV6-3	TRBJ1-2	few	-
TGTGCCAGCAGCTTGGTAGGATTCCTCAGCTCCTACAATGAGCAGTTCTTC	CASSLVGFLSSYNEQFF	TRBV5-6	TRBJ2-1	few	-
TGTGCCGCCCGGAGTCCAATTTACTACGAGCAGTACTTC	CAARSPIYYEQYF	TRBV28	TRBJ2-7	many	-
TGCGCCAGCAGGACAGTACTTAACACTGAAGCTTTCTTT	CASRTVLNTEAFF	TRBV5-1	TRBJ1-1	many	-
TGCAGTGCTAGAAAGGCGGGAGGGCCTTGGAATGAGCAGTTCTTC	CSARKAGGPWNEQFF	TRBV20-1	TRBJ2-1	-	TRBD2
TGCGCCAGCAGCTTCGACGGCGAAGCTTTCTTT	CASSFDGEAFF	TRBV5-1	TRBJ1-1	many	-
TGTGCCAGCAGACTACAGGTCCGCCTTGAAGCTTTCTTT	CASRLQVRLEAFF	TRBV12-3/TRBV12-4	TRBJ1-1	-	-
TGTGCCAGCAGCTTGCGGAACAGTCTCCGAGATACGCAGTATTTT	CASSLRNSLRDTQYF	TRBV5-8	TRBJ2-3	-	-
TGCAGCGTTGAATCAGGGGAGCAGTACTTC	CSVESGEQYF	TRBV29-1	TRBJ2-7	many	-
TGCAGTGCTAGGCCCCAAAGGGGGATGTTTGAAAAACTGTTTTTT	CSARPQRGMFEKLFF	TRBV20-1	TRBJ1-4	many	-
TGTGCCAGCAGTGAAACCCAGGGAAGGACCTACGAGCAGTACTTC	CASSETQGRTYEQYF	TRBV6-1	TRBJ2-7	-	-
TGTGCCAGCAGTTACGGTCTCACTGAAGCTTTCTTT	CASSYGLTEAFF	TRBV6-6	TRBJ1-1	many	-
TGTGCCAGCAGCTTACCTGCCGGGGGCGCGGAGACCCAGTACTTC	CASSLPAGGAETQYF	TRBV7-3	TRBJ2-5	-	-
TGTGCCAGCGGCCCCCCCCCCAATGAGCAGTTCTTC	CASGPPPNEQFF	TRBV2	TRBJ2-1	-	-
TGCAGTGCTTCCGGGACTAGTCCCACCGGGGAGCTGTTTTTT	CSASGTSPTGELFF	TRBV20-1	TRBJ2-2	-	TRBD2
TGTGCCAGCAGTTCCCGGCCGAGCAATACGCAGTATTTT	CASSSRPSNTQYF	TRBV28	TRBJ2-3	many	-
TGTGCCAGCAGCCAAGATCTTACGGCAGTCTATGGCTACACCTTC	CASSQDLTAVYGYTF	TRBV3-1	TRBJ1-2	-	-
TGTGCCAGCAGCTTAGCGTTGGGGCCGAAGAGCACCGGGGAGCTGTCTTTT	CASSLALGPKSTGELSF	TRBV7-9	TRBJ2-2	-	-